These T cell receptor beta chains were read from a single sample in a study of blood T cell repertoires in COVID-19. Method: immunoSEQ multiplex PCR; TCRdb's copy keeps in-frame clones and lacks some. The table lists fewer than 35,000 clones, roughly 82% of them singletons. Input material: peripheral blood. Receptor source: a man older than 75 with active or convalescent COVID-19. Each CDR3 is given with its conserved first and last residue. Fields, in order: clone size, D gene, J gene, V gene, CDR3 DNA, CDR3 protein. D genes are given only for firm matches. Clone sizes are given selectively: once, few, many, or a class where the clone is expanded.

.,TRBD1,TRBJ1-2,TRBV2,TGTGCCAGCAGTGAATTTGGTCCAGGACAGGGGGCTATAGATGGCTACACCTTC,CASSEFGPGQGAIDGYTF
.,TRBD1,TRBJ2-2,TRBV3-1/TRBV3-2,TGTGCCAGCAGAGCCGGGACAGCGAACACCGGGGAGCTGTTTTTT,CASRAGTANTGELFF
.,TRBD2,TRBJ2-1,TRBV2,TGTGCCAGCAGGGGGGGACTAGCGGGACCCTACAATGAGCAGTTCTTC,CASRGGLAGPYNEQFF
.,.,TRBJ2-3,TRBV27,TGTGCCACCATCGCGATGGTCACAGATACGCAGTATTTT,CATIAMVTDTQYF
.,.,TRBJ1-5,TRBV19,TGTGCCAGTAGTATAGGATCCCAGGGAAATCAGCCCCAGCATTTT,CASSIGSQGNQPQHF
few,TRBD2,TRBJ2-5,TRBV7-3,TGTGCCAGCAGCTTTAGCGGGGGGGTCCAAGAGACCCAGTACTTC,CASSFSGGVQETQYF
.,TRBD1,TRBJ2-5,TRBV10-3,TGTGCCAGCGTGGGACAGGGGGCTGAGACCCAGTACTTC,CASVGQGAETQYF
.,TRBD1,TRBJ1-5,TRBV6-5,TGTGCCAGCAGTACGACAGGGGGCTATCAGCCCCAGCATTTT,CASSTTGGYQPQHF
.,TRBD1,TRBJ2-5,TRBV7-7,TGTGCTAGCAGCCAAACCAAGGCGGGACAGGATAAATTAGAGACCCAGTACTTC,CASSQTKAGQDKLETQYF
.,.,TRBJ2-7,TRBV7-9,TGTGCCAGCAGCTTAGGGGACGGGAGCTCCTACGAGCAGTACTTC,CASSLGDGSSYEQYF
.,.,TRBJ2-2,TRBV3-1/TRBV3-2,TGTGCCAGCAGCCAATCGGGGGGCTACACCGGGGAGCTGTTTTTT,CASSQSGGYTGELFF
few,TRBD1,TRBJ1-1,TRBV5-1,TGCGCCAGCAGCGTGACAGGGGTGGGTGAAGCTTTCTTT,CASSVTGVGEAFF
.,.,TRBJ2-1,TRBV6-6,TGTGCCAGCAGTTCGCCCCCAGGGGTTCCACACAATGAGCAGTTCTTC,CASSSPPGVPHNEQFF
.,TRBD1,TRBJ1-3,TRBV9,TGTGCCAGCAGCGAGACAGGGGGGTACACCATATATTTT,CASSETGGYTIYF
.,.,TRBJ2-5,TRBV19,TGTGCCAGTAGTGCGGGCCTTAAAGAGACCCAGTACTTC,CASSAGLKETQYF
once,TRBD1,TRBJ1-2,TRBV15,TGTGCCACCAGCAGGAACAGGGGCGGCTACACCTTC,CATSRNRGGYTF
once,.,TRBJ1-3,TRBV28,TGTGCCAGCAGTTTCCGGACAGCTGGAAACACCATATATTTT,CASSFRTAGNTIYF
.,TRBD1,TRBJ1-1,TRBV10-3,TGTGCCATCCAACAGGGGCTGGCTGAAGCTTTCTTT,CAIQQGLAEAFF
.,.,TRBJ1-3,TRBV7-8,TGTGCCAGCAGCTTAAAACCCACAACCCCCGATGGAAACACCATATATTTT,CASSLKPTTPDGNTIYF
.,.,TRBJ1-3,TRBV9,TGTGCCAGCAGCGAACACAGCTCTGGAAACACCATATATTTT,CASSEHSSGNTIYF
.,.,TRBJ2-7,TRBV28,TGTGCCAGCAGCCGGAGACTCTACGAGCAGTACTTC,CASSRRLYEQYF
few,TRBD2,TRBJ2-2,TRBV2,TGTGCCAGCAGTGATACCTGGAGGGAGGGCCGGGCCGGGGAGCTGTTTTTT,CASSDTWREGRAGELFF
.,TRBD1,TRBJ1-4,TRBV5-1,TGCGCCAGCAGCTTAGGGGGCGTGAGTGAAAAACTGTTTTTT,CASSLGGVSEKLFF
few,.,TRBJ2-2,TRBV19,TGTGCCAGTAGTATTGCCGGGGTGACCGGGGAGCTGTTTTTT,CASSIAGVTGELFF
.,.,TRBJ1-5,TRBV19,TGTGCCAGCAACCTCGGACAGACCAATCAGCCCCAGCATTTT,CASNLGQTNQPQHF
few,.,TRBJ2-2,TRBV6-1,TGTGCCAGCAGTGACCCGAGGGCTAACACCGGGGAGCTGTTTTTT,CASSDPRANTGELFF
.,TRBD1,TRBJ1-2,TRBV14,TGTGCCAGCAGCCAAGTAGGGGACAGGGGAGTAGCTGGCTACACCTTC,CASSQVGDRGVAGYTF
.,TRBD1,TRBJ2-7,TRBV4-1,TGCGCCAGCAGCCAGGGGGGGACAGGGGGGTACGAGCAGTACTTC,CASSQGGTGGYEQYF
.,.,TRBJ2-3,TRBV5-1,TGCGCCAGCAGCTCCGACCTGGGAGGATCAGATACGCAGTATTTT,CASSSDLGGSDTQYF
few,TRBD1,TRBJ1-6,TRBV11-2,TGTGCCAGCAGCCCAGGGACAGGGTTTGATTCACCCCTCCACTTT,CASSPGTGFDSPLHF
.,TRBD1,TRBJ1-2,TRBV24-1,TGTGCCACCAGTGACACAAGGACAGGGGGGTACTATGGCTACACCTTC,CATSDTRTGGYYGYTF